This record looks at one TCR beta chain sequence and its context. Study processing details: Amplification from reference gene primers served as the basis for estimated nucleated cell counts. Some clones are missing from TCRdb's copy, which holds only in-frame ones; the method was immunoSEQ multiplex PCR. V and J calls and clone size come straight from that table; D and trimming were deduced from the DNA. The table shows about 150,000 clones, with around three quarters occurring only once. The data were obtained in a study of blood T cell repertoires in COVID-19. Study context: Recovery among Cohort 3 donors was established by two negative PCRs, clearance, or symptom resolution. Sample material is recorded as cDNA or gDNA derived from T cells, B-cell-depleted T cells, or PBMCs.

The J segment lost 2 bases and the V segment lost 4 bases, leaving 6 bases of the junction unmatched. There are 15 residues in the CDR3. Germline CDR1 is SGHNT and CDR2 is YYREEE (reference sequence). The study recruited people aged roughly 18 to 100 years across around 24 US areas. This rearrangement joins TRBV5-4 to TRBJ2-4, with 7 bases aligning to TRBD1. The specimen sequenced was PBMCs or T cells enriched from blood (not recorded which). This sequence was found in a woman aged 65 to 85 in a cohort exposed to, infected with or recovered from COVID-19 (not recorded which). CDR3: CASSQRQGPKNIQYF. The CDR3, as DNA: TGTGCCAGCAGCCAACGACAGGGACCCAAAAACATTCAGTACTTC. The entire variable domain, with the rest obtained from reference TRBV5-4 and TRBJ2-4, is as follows: ETGVTQSPTHLIKTRGQQVTLRCSSQSGHNTVSWYQQALGQGPQFIFQYYREEENGRGNFPPRFSGLQFPNYSSELNVNALELDDSALYLCASSQRQGPKNIQYFGAGTRLSVL.